These 9 T cell receptor beta chains were sequenced from one sample in a study of patients and donors after allogeneic stem cell transplantation. TCRdb reprocessed the RT-PCR reads with MiXCR, giving one entry per CDR3 protein. The table lists over 350,000 distinct CDR3 sequences, 15% to 20% of them singletons. The sample consisted of blood, either unsorted or a sorted T cell fraction (not recorded which). The receptors stem from a human donor who was either an allogeneic HSCT recipient or a stem cell or donor lymphocyte infusion donor (not recorded which). It is not recorded whose cells these are; they may come from a transplant donor.

The CDR3 bases are TGTGCCAGCAGTTACAAGAAAATCATGAACACTGAAGCTTTCTTT. It yields the protein CASSYKKIMNTEAFF. The chain joins TRBV6-5 to TRBJ1-1; D not certain. V lost 2 bases, J lost 0 bases, and 10 bases lay in between. Germline CDR1 is MNHEY and CDR2 is SVGAGI. The CDR3 has 15 residues.

This clonotype was found many times. CDR3 DNA sequence: TGTGCCAGCAGCGTAGGACCCTCTGGGGCCAACGTCCTGACTTTC. Amino acid sequence: CASSVGPSGANVLTF. The V and J genes are TRBV9 and TRBJ2-6; D gene ambiguous. The CDR3 consists of 15 residues. Between the trimmed V and J ends, which lost 0 bases and 0 bases, there was a span of 4 bases. Germline assignment: CDR1 SGDLS and CDR2 YYNGEE. The whole variable domain, remainder taken from reference TRBV9 and TRBJ2-6, is DSGVTQTPKHLITATGQRVTLRCSPRSGDLSVYWYQQSLDQGLQFLIQYYNGEERAKGNILERFSAQQFPDLHSELNLSSLELGDSALYFCASSVGPSGANVLTFGAGSRLTVL.

The rearrangement uses TRBV5-6 and TRBJ1-5; the D is unclear. Between the trimmed V and J ends, which lost 7 bases and 5 bases, there was a span of 16 bases. The germline gives CDR1 SGHDT, CDR2 YYEEEE. The CDR3 covers 14 residues. CDR3 sequence (DNA): TGTGCCAGCCACAGTGGGAGAGGAGATCAGCCCCAGCATTTT. Translation gives CASHSGRGDQPQHF.

This clonotype was seen only a few times. The chain uses TRBV24-1 and TRBJ2-3; 10 bases are shared with TRBD1. V trimming: 3 bases; J trimming: 7 bases; junction bases outside the gene matches: 9. The CDR3 length is 16 residues. Germline CDR1 KGHDR, CDR2 SFDVKD. CDR3 nucleotides: TGTGCCACCAGTGATCCAAGACAGGGGGCAGGACATACGCAGTATTTT. It is translated as CATSDPRQGAGHTQYF.

This clonotype was picked up one time. DNA of the CDR3: TGTGCCAGCAGCAGGGACAGGGCCAAGCAGTACTTC. Protein sequence: CASSRDRAKQYF. J is TRBJ2-7 and V is TRBV6-5; 9 bases map to TRBD1. Germline lookup yields CDR1 MNHEY and CDR2 SVGAGI. This CDR3 contains 12 residues. V gave up 6 bases and J gave up 8 bases; unmatched junction bases: 5.

The chain couples TRBV2 to TRBJ2-7; D may be TRBD2 (6 bases). The CDR3 covers 11 residues. Germline V gene data show CDR1 as SNHLY and CDR2 as FYNNEI. Trimming left V 7 bases short and J 5 bases short, with 9 bases between. CDR3 protein: CASKERDEQYF. CDR3 nucleotide sequence: TGTGCCAGCAAGGAGCGGGACGAGCAGTACTTC. The full variable domain, completed using reference TRBV2 and TRBJ2-7, is EPEVTQTPSHQVTQMGQEVILRCVPISNHLYFYWYRQILGQKVEFLVSFYNNEISEKSEIFDDQFSVERPDGSNFTLKIRSTKLEDSAMYFCASKERDEQYFGPGTRLTVT.

The chain carries TRBV5-1 and TRBJ2-2; 12 positions match TRBD2. There are 19 residues in the CDR3. After removal of 1 base from V and 0 bases from J, the junction contained 7 bases not matched to a gene. The germline gives CDR1 SGHRS, CDR2 YFSETQ. The DNA for the CDR3 is TGCGCCAGCAGCTTGTTACCTAGCGGGAGGGTTCCGAACACCGGGGAGCTGTTTTTT. This translates into CASSLLPSGRVPNTGELFF.

The chain joins TRBV11-2 to TRBJ2-5; D remains unclear. V shed 5 bases and J shed 0 bases, with 16 bases lying between them. Germline V gene data show CDR1 as SGHAT and CDR2 as FQNNGV. The CDR3 has 16 residues. DNA for the CDR3: TGTGCCAGCAGCCCCCGATTACCGGCTAACCAAGAGACCCAGTACTTC. Protein: CASSPRLPANQETQYF. Looking up the rest from reference TRBV11-2 and TRBJ2-5 gives the full variable domain: EAGVAQSPRYKIIEKRQSVAFWCNPISGHATLYWYQQILGQGPKLLIQFQNNGVVDDSQLPKDRFSAERLKGVDSTLKIQPAKLEDSAVYLCASSPRLPANQETQYFGPGTRLLVL.

This clonotype occurred a few times. The V gene is TRBV20-1, the J gene TRBJ2-5; weak D call: TRBD1 (6 bases). Germline CDR1 DFQATT, CDR2 SNEGSKA (reference sequence). CDR3 length equals 12 residues. The V gene lost 6 bases and the J gene lost 8 bases, with 16 bases spanning the gap. The CDR3 DNA sequence: TGCAGTGCCAAGCAGGGGACGAAAACCCAGTACTTC. Amino acids: CSAKQGTKTQYF.